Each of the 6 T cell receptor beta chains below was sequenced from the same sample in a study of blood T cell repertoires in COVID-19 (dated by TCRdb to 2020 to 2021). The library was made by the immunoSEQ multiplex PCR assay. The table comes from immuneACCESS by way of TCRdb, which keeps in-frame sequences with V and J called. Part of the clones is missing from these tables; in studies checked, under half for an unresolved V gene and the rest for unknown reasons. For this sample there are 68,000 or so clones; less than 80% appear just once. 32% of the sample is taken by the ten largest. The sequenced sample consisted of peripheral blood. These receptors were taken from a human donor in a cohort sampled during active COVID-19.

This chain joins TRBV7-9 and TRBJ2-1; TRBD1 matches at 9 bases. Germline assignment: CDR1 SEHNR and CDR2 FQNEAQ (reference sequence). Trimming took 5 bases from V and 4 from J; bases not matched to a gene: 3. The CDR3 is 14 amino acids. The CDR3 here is CASSAGTGYNEQFF. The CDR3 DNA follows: TGTGCCAGCAGCGCCGGGACAGGGTACAATGAGCAGTTCTTC.

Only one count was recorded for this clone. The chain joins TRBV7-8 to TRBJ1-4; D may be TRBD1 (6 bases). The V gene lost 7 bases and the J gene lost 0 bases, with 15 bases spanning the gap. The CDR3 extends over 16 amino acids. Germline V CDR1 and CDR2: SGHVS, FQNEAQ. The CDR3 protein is CASTSAGAPTNEKLFF. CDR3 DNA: TGTGCCAGCACCAGCGCGGGGGCCCCAACTAATGAAAAACTGTTTTTT.

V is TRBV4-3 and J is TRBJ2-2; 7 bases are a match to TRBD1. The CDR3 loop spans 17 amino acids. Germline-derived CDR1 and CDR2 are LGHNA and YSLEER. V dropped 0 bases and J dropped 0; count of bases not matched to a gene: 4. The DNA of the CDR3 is TGCGCCAGCAGCCAAGATGCGCAGGGGGCGAACACCGGGGAGCTGTTTTTT. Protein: CASSQDAQGANTGELFF.

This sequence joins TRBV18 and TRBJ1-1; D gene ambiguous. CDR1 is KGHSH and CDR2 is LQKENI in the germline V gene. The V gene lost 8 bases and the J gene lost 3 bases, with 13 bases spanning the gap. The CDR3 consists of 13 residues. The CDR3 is CASSLRGYTEAFF. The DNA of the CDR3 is TGTGCCAGCAGCCTCCGAGGGTACACTGAAGCTTTCTTT.

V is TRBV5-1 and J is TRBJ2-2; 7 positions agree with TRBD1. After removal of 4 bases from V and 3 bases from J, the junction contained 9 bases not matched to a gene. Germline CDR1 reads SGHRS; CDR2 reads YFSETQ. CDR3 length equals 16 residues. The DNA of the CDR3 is TGCGCCAGCAGCCGACAGGGAAGAAGAGACACCGGGGAGCTGTTTTTT. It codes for CASSRQGRRDTGELFF.

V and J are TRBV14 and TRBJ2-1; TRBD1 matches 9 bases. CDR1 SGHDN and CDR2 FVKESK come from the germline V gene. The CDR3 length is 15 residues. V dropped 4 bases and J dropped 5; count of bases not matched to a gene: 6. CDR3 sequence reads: CASSLWTGEDNEQFF. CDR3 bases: TGTGCCAGCAGCCTGTGGACAGGGGAGGACAATGAGCAGTTCTTC.